This T cell receptor (beta chain) was documented in a study of CD8 T cells in Susac syndrome. Study-level points and caveats: It was acknowledged in the study that the number of individuals who were included in its TCR sequencing and HLA analysis was relatively small.

The RNA, 0.5 to 1 ug, was put through reverse transcription using random hexamers. Amplification of TCR beta CDR3 across 54 Vbeta and 13 Jbeta was performed with immunoSEQ multiplex PCR. TCRdb re-derived calls from the immunoSEQ multiplex PCR reads in MiXCR, one entry per CDR3 protein. In the table there are about 300,000 distinct CDR3 sequences, about 89% of which are singletons. To note about this clonotype: Its cognate antigen is unknown.

The CDR3 is 17 residues long. Germline CDR1 and CDR2: GTSNPN and SVGIG (reference sequence). Between the trimmed V and J ends, which lost 2 bases and 0 bases, there was a span of 17 bases. This receptor was identified in a human donor with multiple sclerosis. The gene calls are TRBV30 and TRBJ2-1, with D possibly being TRBD1 (6 bases). Sequenced: CD8+ T cells from PBMCs. The CDR3 is CAWSTRTARSSYNEQFF. Here the CDR3 DNA reads TGTGCCTGGAGTACCCGGACAGCCCGAAGCTCCTACAATGAGCAGTTCTTC. The complete variable domain, with remaining parts taken from reference TRBV30 and TRBJ2-1, reads SQTIHQWPATLVQPVGSPLSLECTVEGTSNPNLYWYRQAAGRGLQLLFYSVGIGQISSEVPQNLSASRPQDRQFILSSKKLLLSDSGFYLCAWSTRTARSSYNEQFFGPGTRLTVL.